Listed here is a single TCR beta chain. Its antigen is still unknown. No qualities accompany the bases; no much larger clone lies one base away. The source of the sample is a study of response to subunit inactivated influenza vaccine (dated by TCRdb to about 2018). About the study as a whole: To follow how T cells responded to a trivalent subunit inactivated influenza vaccine, the researchers relied on deep quantitative profiling of the T cell receptor repertoire. Overall study outcomes, separate from this receptor: It was suggested by the authors that each seasonal influenza vaccination may recruit only a limited number of new T cells.

Library prep was done by RT-PCR. Sequencing used an Illumina HiSeq 2500. The raw public data were reprocessed by TCRdb itself: fastp quality trimming at Q25, MiXCR clonotype calling, in-frame beta chains only. Rows with a matching CDR3 protein are joined into one entry that keeps the most common DNA and genes. The sample table lists about 540,000 distinct CDR3 sequences, approximately 20% of them with a count of one. The ten largest clones represent around 2.8% of the sample. CDR1 SEHNR and CDR2 FQNEAQ are derived from the germline V gene (reference sequence). Spanning cysteine to phenylalanine, the CDR3 consists of 12 amino acids. Only the CDR3 part of the read is kept: 36 bases, read in frame from the first base. V is reduced by 4 bases and J by 4 bases, leaving a spacing of 7 bases between them. These data also formed part of another study, on T cells expressing NK-cell markers. As that second study puts it: TCR beta cDNA libraries were made by 5'RACE template switching that added a universal primer site and unique molecular identifiers. About 8 donors provided sorted CD3+CD56+NKG2C+, CD3+CD56+NKG2C- and CD3+CD56-NKG2C+ T-cell subsets, whose TCR beta-chain repertoires were profiled. Of the eight sequenced donors, seven were found to be HCMV-seropositive and one was found to be HCMV-seronegative. To restrict sorting to alphabetaTCR-expressing T cells, an anti-gammadeltaTCR antibody was added in several experiments. In a handful of donors, the dominant CD3+CD56+NKG2C+ clonotypes were among the top 10 CD8+ clonotypes and accounted for about 1.0-7.5% of CD8+ T cells. Those dominant clonotypes were again the most abundant among CD3+CD56-NKG2C+ cells in a handful of donors, at roughly 25-65%. It remained unclear whether the expanded NKG2C-expressing T cell clones were specific for HCMV antigens. The eight sequenced donors were randomly selected healthy volunteers, three men and five women. HCMV serostatus was determined by detecting HCMV-specific IgG in serum with a commercial ELISA kit. Peripheral blood mononuclear cells were isolated from blood by Ficoll density gradient centrifugation. Magnetic immunoseparation with Miltenyi isolation kits was used to isolate CD4+ and CD8+ T cells from PBMC. cDNA synthesis was primed from the TCR beta constant segment, followed by two successive PCR amplification steps. Sequencing of the libraries produced 2 x 150 bp reads on Illumina HiSeq 2000/2500, MiSeq or NextSeq. MIGEC was used to demultiplex reads and group reads by UMI, and MiTCR was used to assemble and quantify clonotypes. To exclude erroneous sequences, any TCR cDNA sequence not supported by at least two reads was discarded. Downstream repertoire analysis used the tcR package, and clonotypes were matched across fractions by CDR3 nucleotide sequence plus V segment. Antigen specificity was annotated against VDJdb with VDJmatch, allowing one amino acid substitution in CDR3.

The chain links TRBV7-9 with TRBJ1-2; a confident D gene designation cannot be given. The TCR was taken from a man over 45 who received an inactivated influenza vaccine. Donor details come from another sample of the same person, matched by shared clones. The sequencing used CD4+ T cells sorted from PBMCs, collected 11 to 12 days after vaccination. The CDR3 has the sequence CASSSERYGYTF. In nucleotide form, the sequence is TGTGCCAGCAGCTCCGAACGCTATGGCTACACCTTC.